These 10 T cell receptor beta chains were sequenced from one sample in a study of blood T cell repertoires in COVID-19 (dated by TCRdb to the early 2020s). The method behind the library was the immunoSEQ multiplex PCR assay. TCRdb's version of the immuneACCESS table is confined to in-frame rearrangements and falls short of the full clone set. An unresolved V gene accounts for under half of the shortfall where checked; the remainder is of unknown origin. This sample is represented by some 350,000 clones; roughly nine tenths of them were singletons. The ten largest account for 1% of the sample. Sequencing was carried out using PBMCs or T cells enriched from blood (not recorded which). These TCRs come from a young man who had recovered from COVID-19.

The chain carries TRBV18 and TRBJ2-7; TRBD1 matches 7 bases. Germline CDR1 reads KGHSH; CDR2 reads LQKENI. The CDR3 covers 15 residues. The ends lost 5 bases at V and 1 base at J; junction bases unmatched: 8. The CDR3 here is CASSSRTGGSYEQYF. CDR3 in DNA: TGTGCCAGCTCATCCCGGACAGGAGGATCCTACGAGCAGTACTTC.

The rearrangement joins TRBV19 to TRBJ2-4; possible D gene TRBD1, 6 bases. The CDR3 contains 15 residues. V dropped 5 bases and J dropped 3 bases, with 14 bases sitting between them. Germline CDR1 LNHDA, CDR2 SQIVND (reference sequence). CDR3 bases: TGTGCCAGTAGTCCGCAGGGGAACGACAAAAACATTCAGTACTTC. Amino acid sequence: CASSPQGNDKNIQYF.

The chain uses TRBV12-3 or TRBV12-4 and TRBJ1-1; D may be TRBD1 (5 bases). V was trimmed by 6 bases and J by 4 bases, leaving 12 bases between them. CDR3 length: 13 residues. The CDR3: CASSSREVTEAFF. The CDR3 bases are TGTGCCAGCAGCTCCAGGGAGGTCACTGAAGCTTTCTTT.

The chain uses TRBV7-3 and TRBJ2-7; D is perhaps TRBD1 (5 bases). Between the trimmed V and J ends, which lost 4 bases and 4 bases, there was a span of 17 bases. This CDR3 spans 15 amino acids. Germline lookup yields CDR1 SGHTA and CDR2 FQGTGA. The chain's CDR3 is CASSSGHKGNYEQYF. CDR3 DNA: TGTGCCAGCAGCTCCGGACACAAGGGGAATTACGAGCAGTACTTC.

The CDR3 region has the DNA TGCGCCAGCAGCCCGGGACAGGTAAACACCGGGGAGCTGTTTTTT. Residues: CASSPGQVNTGELFF. V and J are TRBV4-1 and TRBJ2-2; 8 bases are a match to TRBD1. V shed 4 bases, J shed 2 bases, and the junction held 3 bases outside the gene matches. The CDR3 totals 15 residues. CDR1 and CDR2 from the germline V gene are MGHRA and YSYEKL.

V usage is TRBV20-1 and J usage is TRBJ1-5, with 12 nucleotides matching TRBD1. Unmatched junction bases numbered 4, after V lost 3 bases and J lost 7 bases. Germline assignment: CDR1 DFQATT and CDR2 SNEGSKA (reference sequence). This CDR3 is built from 14 residues. The CDR3 nucleotides are TGCAGTGCTAGTGGGACAGGGGGCGGGCAGCCCCAGCATTTT. This gives the protein CSASGTGGGQPQHF.

The genes are TRBV10-3 and TRBJ2-7, with 8 bases that match TRBD2. V lost 3 bases and J lost 2; bases outside the gene matches: 9. The CDR3 has 16 amino acids. Germline V gene data show CDR1 as ENHRY and CDR2 as SYGVKD. CDR3 protein: CAISESGTSRTYEQYF. Written as DNA, the CDR3 is TGTGCCATCAGTGAAAGCGGGACTAGTCGCACCTACGAGCAGTACTTC.

The chain combines TRBV24-1 with TRBJ1-3; a weak D match, TRBD1 (5 bases). The CDR3 runs to 16 residues. CDR1 is KGHDR, CDR2 SFDVKD, per germline. V was clipped by 4 bases and J by 0 bases, with 12 bases between them. The CDR3 region has the DNA TGTGCCACCAGTGAGGGGGGGAGCTTCTCTGGAAACACCATATATTTT. Residues: CATSEGGSFSGNTIYF.

The V call is TRBV7-2, the J call TRBJ1-2; D unclear. V was trimmed by 2 bases and J by 3 bases, leaving 10 bases between them. Germline V gives CDR1 SGHTA, CDR2 FQGNSA. The CDR3 runs 14 residues. CDR3 DNA sequence: TGTGCCAGCAGCTTAACACCGGGAGACTATGGCTACACCTTC. Translating it yields CASSLTPGDYGYTF.

V and J are TRBV28 and TRBJ1-4; no clear D. Germline loops: CDR1 MDHEN, CDR2 SYDVKM. Between the trimmed V and J ends, which lost 6 bases and 8 bases, there was a span of 16 bases. The CDR3 is 14 residues long. The CDR3 spells CASSPTRFYEKLFF. The CDR3 nucleotides are TGTGCCAGCAGCCCCACCAGGTTTTACGAAAAACTGTTTTTT.